These 19 T cell receptor beta chains were sequenced from one sample in a study of T cells in women clearing cervical HPV infection. TCRdb's copy holds only in-frame clones and misses some; the assay was immunoSEQ multiplex PCR. The sample totals fewer than 25,000 clones; its top ten clones hold under 6.5%. Sequencing input: blood buffy coat. These receptors all stem from a woman aged 18 to 75 with a cervical HPV16 infection that either progressed to CIN3+ or cleared (not recorded which).

About this clone itself: The read halts 3 residues ahead of the CDR3 end, with the missing end drawn from the germline J gene. The chain uses TRBV5-6 and TRBJ1-5; D not certain. The CDR3 is 13 residues long. V was pared by 2 bases and J by 3 bases, with 6 bases between. Per the germline V gene, CDR1 is SGHDT and CDR2 is YYEEEE. CDR3 DNA (partial): TGTGCCAGCAGCTTCAGGAACAATCAGCCC. Encoded protein: CASSFRNNQP. The full CDR3 protein is CASSFRNNQPQHF.

On this clone: The CDR3 is cut off 3 residues early in the read; its end comes from the germline J gene. This sequence joins TRBV5-1 and TRBJ2-7, with 9 bases fitting TRBD1. The CDR3 is made up of 15 amino acids. Losses at the gene ends were 4 bases for V and 2 bases for J; bases not matched to a gene: 7. CDR1 SGHRS and CDR2 YFSETQ come from the germline V gene. This CDR3 is CASSPETGGTYEQYF. CDR3 DNA, as far as it was read: TGCGCCAGCAGCCCCGAGACAGGGGGAACCTACGAG.

The CDR3 region is CAIRTEGTIYF. The part of the CDR3 DNA that was read is TGTGCCATCAGAACAGAGGGCACC. The chain joins TRBV10-3 to TRBJ1-3, with D unclear. With the read ending 3 residues before the CDR3 end, the germline J gene is used to fill in that end. Germline-derived CDR1 and CDR2 are ENHRY and SYGVKD. This CDR3 has 11 amino acids. The V end was cut by 6 bases, the J end by 9 bases, with 9 bases between.

A remark on this clone: The observed sequence ends 3 residues before the CDR3 terminus, with the missing tail filled in from the germline J gene. V gene TRBV5-1 combines with J gene TRBJ1-3; maybe TRBD1 (6 bases). The germline V gene encodes CDR1 SGHRS and CDR2 YFSETQ. The CDR3 is 14 residues long. The ends were cut back, 6 bases at V and 4 bases at J, with 14 bases in the middle. The CDR3 loop reads CASNPQGGGNTIYF. The part of the CDR3 DNA that was read is TGCGCCAGCAACCCTCAAGGGGGAGGAAACACC.

As regards this clone: The read terminates 3 residues before the CDR3 end, so the remaining end is supplied by the germline J gene. The chain links TRBV6-2 or TRBV6-3 to TRBJ2-7; 8 nucleotides align to TRBD1. The V gene's germline CDR1 is MNHEY and CDR2 SVGEGT. The CDR3 contains 14 residues. V lost 2 bases, J lost 4 bases, and 4 bases stayed unmatched. CDR3 DNA, as far as it was read: TGTGCCAGCAGTTACGCAGGGGGCGTATACGAG. Protein product: CASSYAGGVYE. The complete CDR3 reads CASSYAGGVYEQYF.

About this clone itself: The read comes to an end 3 residues before the CDR3 does, leaving the germline J gene to fill in the end. The chain joins TRBV18 to TRBJ2-1; D unresolved. Germline assignment: CDR1 KGHSH and CDR2 LQKENI. V lost 0 bases to trimming and J lost 7 bases, with 4 bases between them. The length of the CDR3 is 12 residues. CDR3 bases read: TGTGCCAGCTCACCACCCCTGAATGAG. Its protein is CASSPPLNE. The whole CDR3 reads CASSPPLNEQFF.

Concerning this clone: The read ends 3 residues shy of where the CDR3 ends; the end is completed using the germline J gene. V and J are TRBV20-1 and TRBJ2-3, with 8 bases matching TRBD2. From germline, CDR1 is DFQATT and CDR2 SNEGSKA (reference sequence). V lost 6 bases, J lost 0 bases, and 5 bases stayed unmatched. CDR3 length: 14 amino acids. CDR3 protein: CSAALAGSTDTQYF. CDR3 DNA (partial): TGCAGTGCGGCGTTAGCGGGGAGCACAGATACG.

As regards this clone: The read halts 3 residues ahead of the CDR3 end, with the missing end drawn from the germline J gene. The V and J genes are TRBV7-6 and TRBJ1-6; the match to TRBD1 covers 9 bases. V shed 0 bases, J shed 8 bases, and the junction held 2 bases outside the gene matches. Per the germline V gene, CDR1 is SGHVS and CDR2 is FNYEAQ. The CDR3 contains 15 residues. The covered CDR3 bases are TGTGCCAGCAGCTTAGCCGGGACAGGGTATTCACCC. Amino acids: CASSLAGTGYSP. The full CDR3 protein is CASSLAGTGYSPLHF.

On this clone: Read coverage stops 3 residues before the CDR3 terminus; the germline J gene supplies the remainder. The chain has TRBV7-9 and TRBJ1-2; 8 nucleotides agree with TRBD1. The length of the CDR3 is 15 residues. V trimming: 1 base; J trimming: 2 bases; junction bases outside the gene matches: 3. Looked up from germline, CDR1 is SEHNR and CDR2 is FQNEAQ (reference sequence). CDR3 sequence reads: CASSLEDRVNYGYTF. The part of the CDR3 DNA that was read is TGTGCCAGCAGCTTAGAGGACAGGGTGAACTATGGC.

A remark on this clone: The DNA ends 3 residues before the CDR3 does, and the rest of the CDR3 is filled in from the germline J gene. This rearrangement joins TRBV30 to TRBJ1-2; D not resolved. The CDR3 runs 13 residues. The germline V gene has CDR1 GTSNPN and CDR2 SVGIG (reference sequence). The DNA read from the CDR3 is TGTGCCTGGAGTCCAGCGGGAGCACTCGGC. Protein product: CAWSPAGALG. The whole CDR3 sequence is CAWSPAGALGYTF. The complete variable domain, with remaining parts taken from reference TRBV30 and TRBJ1-2, reads SQTIHQWPATLVQPVGSPLSLECTVEGTSNPNLYWYRQAAGRGLQLLFYSVGIGQISSEVPQNLSASRPQDRQFILSSKKLLLSDSGFYLCAWSPAGALGYTFGSGTRLTVV.

As concerns this clone: The missing CDR3 end, 3 residues past where the read stops, is filled in from the germline J gene. This chain connects TRBV7-9 to TRBJ2-3; TRBD2 matches at 7 bases. J was trimmed by 3 bases and V by 11 bases; bases with no gene match: 11. Germline V gene data show CDR1 as SEHNR and CDR2 as FQNEAQ (reference sequence). CDR3 length: 14 amino acids. CDR3 bases read: TGTGCCTCCGGGTGGACTAGGAATACAGATACG. This gives the protein CASGWTRNTDT. The entire CDR3 is CASGWTRNTDTQYF. The entire variable domain, with the rest obtained from reference TRBV7-9 and TRBJ2-3, is as follows: DTGVSQNPRHKITKRGQNVTFRCDPISEHNRLYWYRQTLGQGPEFLTYFQNEAQLEKSRLLSDRFSAERPKGSFSTLEIQRTEQGDSAMYLCASGWTRNTDTQYFGPGTRLTVL.

On this clone: The read terminates 3 residues ahead of where the CDR3 ends, so the germline J gene completes it. The chain employs TRBV10-3 and TRBJ1-4; a weak D match, TRBD1 (6 bases). From germline, CDR1 is ENHRY and CDR2 SYGVKD. The V gene lost 4 bases and the J gene lost 7 bases, with 10 bases spanning the gap. The CDR3 has 13 residues. The sequenced CDR3 bases are TGTGCCATCAGTGTGGGGGCCAGTGAAAAA. Translated, it gives CAISVGASEK. The full CDR3 protein reads CAISVGASEKLFF.

A word on this clone: The CDR3 end is not reached by the read, which stops 3 residues before it; the germline J gene fills it in. The J gene is TRBJ2-5, the V gene TRBV9; 7 nucleotides agree with TRBD1. The germline CDR1 and CDR2 sequences are SGDLS and YYNGEE. The CDR3 totals 16 residues. V trimming: 2 bases; J trimming: 7 bases; junction bases outside the gene matches: 14. CDR3 sequence reads: CASSVNTRGQWVTQYF. The CDR3 bases that were read are TGTGCCAGCAGCGTTAATACTCGGGGACAGTGGGTGACC.

In regard to this clone: The missing CDR3 end, 3 residues past where the read stops, is filled in from the germline J gene. The chain uses TRBV19 and TRBJ2-2; 9 bases are shared with TRBD1. Germline CDR1 and CDR2: LNHDA and SQIVND (reference sequence). CDR3 size: 16 residues. The V and J ends lost 3 bases and 6 bases, in that order; junction bases with no gene match: 8. Partial CDR3 DNA: TGTGCCAGTAGTATGTATAAGGACAGGGGATCCGGGGAG. This translates into CASSMYKDRGSGE. The full CDR3 sequence reads CASSMYKDRGSGELFF.

With regard to this clone: The DNA ends 3 residues before the CDR3 does, and the rest of the CDR3 is filled in from the germline J gene. V is TRBV29-1 and J is TRBJ1-2, with D uncertain. Germline-derived CDR1 and CDR2 are SQVTM and ANQGSEA. Trimming left V 2 bases short and J 2 bases short, with 12 bases between. The CDR3 covers 14 residues. The sequenced part of the CDR3 DNA is TGCAGCGTTGAAACGGACTTTACGAACTATGGC. Encoded protein: CSVETDFTNYG. The entire CDR3 protein is CSVETDFTNYGYTF.

Remarks on this clone: The missing CDR3 end, 3 residues past where the read stops, is filled in from the germline J gene. The chain couples TRBV7-3 to TRBJ1-2; 7 nucleotides line up with TRBD1. V lost 5 bases and J lost 4; bases outside the gene matches: 10. Germline V lookup: CDR1 SGHTA, CDR2 FQGTGA. CDR3 length: 15 residues. The CDR3 sequence is CASSPSGQGVYGYTF. The sequenced CDR3 bases are TGTGCCAGCAGCCCCAGCGGGCAGGGGGTCTATGGC.

As concerns this clone: With the read ending 3 residues before the CDR3 end, the germline J gene is used to fill in that end. The rearrangement uses TRBV12-3 or TRBV12-4 and TRBJ1-6; TRBD1 agrees at 7 bases. The CDR3 length is 15 residues. Trimming at V came to 1 base and at J to 7 bases, leaving 4 bases not matched to a gene. The CDR3 DNA, read in part, is TGTGCCAGCAGTTTAGTACAGGGGTTGAATTCACCC. It translates to CASSLVQGLNSP. The whole CDR3 region reads CASSLVQGLNSPLHF.

For this clone: The read ends 3 residues early relative to the CDR3; the germline J gene fills the gap. The chain is built from TRBV10-1 and TRBJ1-5; D call uncertain. The length of the CDR3 is 12 residues. Trimming stripped 4 bases from V and 4 bases from J, with 5 bases between. Per germline, CDR1 WNHNN and CDR2 SYGVQD (reference sequence). Here the CDR3 reads CASSAPNQPQHF. CDR3 DNA, as far as it was read: TGCGCCAGCAGTGCCCCTAATCAGCCC.

About this clone itself: Coverage ceases 3 residues before the CDR3 finishes, and the germline J gene fills in the end. The V gene is TRBV2, the J gene TRBJ1-6; TRBD1 agrees at 7 bases. V trimming: 8 bases; J trimming: 9 bases; junction bases outside the gene matches: 7. CDR3 length: 13 amino acids. CDR1 and CDR2 from the germline V gene are SNHLY and FYNNEI. The sequenced CDR3 bases are TGTGCCAGCTTTACGAACAGGGGTTCACCC. Translated: CASFTNRGSP. The full CDR3 protein is CASFTNRGSPLHF.